This is a list of T cell receptor beta chains from one sample in a study of T cell changes during pregnancy in multiple sclerosis. The method was immunoSEQ multiplex PCR; TCRdb's version includes in-frame clones alone and lacks a portion of them. Found here are roughly 48,000 clones, approximately 95% of them singletons; the top ten hold around 0.5%. This specimen consisted of CD4+ T cells from peripheral blood mononuclear cells, obtained in the first trimester of pregnancy. These receptors were taken from a female donor with multiple sclerosis, enrolled in a pregnancy study. CDR3s include the opening cysteine and the closing phenylalanine or tryptophan. A D gene is named only where the DNA matches it firmly. Some rows mark clone size as missing; the rest say once, few, many or name a class of expanded clone.

clone_size d_call j_call v_call cdr3_aa cdr3_nt
once - TRBJ2-5 TRBV11-1 CASSKKDLPQETQYF TGTGCCAGCAGCAAGAAGGACTTGCCCCAAGAGACCCAGTACTTC
- - TRBJ2-7 TRBV18 CASSPLQSYEQYF TGTGCCAGCTCACCTCTACAGTCCTACGAGCAGTACTTC
- TRBD2 TRBJ2-5 TRBV7-8 CASSLASTSGGETQYF TGTGCCAGCAGCTTAGCGTCGACTAGCGGGGGCGAGACCCAGTACTTC
few TRBD1 TRBJ2-1 TRBV19 CASSSNRGTYNEQFF TGTGCCAGTAGTTCGAACAGGGGAACCTACAATGAGCAGTTCTTC
- TRBD1 TRBJ1-5 TRBV18 CASSRDRSQPQHF TGTGCCAGCTCACGGGACAGGTCTCAGCCCCAGCATTTT
- - TRBJ2-7 TRBV14 CASSQDLRGEVTF TGTGCCAGCAGCCAAGATCTCCGAGGAGAAGTTACCTTC
- - TRBJ1-6 TRBV27 CASSRRQASSYNSPLHF TGTGCCAGCAGTAGGCGACAGGCGAGCTCCTATAATTCACCCCTCCACTTT
- - TRBJ1-5 TRBV6-1 CASSEYNQPQHF TGTGCCAGCAGTGAATACAATCAGCCCCAGCATTTT
- - TRBJ1-2 TRBV6-4 CATPPDKDYGYTF TGTGCCACCCCCCCGGACAAGGACTATGGCTACACCTTC
once - TRBJ2-5 TRBV11-3 CASSFGEETQYF TGTGCCAGCAGCTTCGGGGAAGAGACCCAGTACTTC
- - TRBJ1-1 TRBV5-1 CASRRVVNTEAFF TGCGCCAGCAGGAGGGTAGTGAACACTGAAGCTTTCTTT
- TRBD2 TRBJ2-5 TRBV9 CASSPAGNMQTQYF TGTGCCAGCAGCCCAGCGGGGAATATGCAGACCCAGTACTTC
once - TRBJ1-4 TRBV6-6 CASIQWGRGGGEKLFF TGTGCCAGCATCCAATGGGGAAGGGGGGGCGGTGAAAAACTGTTTTTT
- - TRBJ2-3 TRBV7-9 CASSLAAYTDTQYF TGTGCCAGCAGCTTAGCGGCTTACACAGATACGCAGTATTTT
- TRBD1 TRBJ1-1 TRBV2 CASSDPTGPKAFF TGTGCCAGCAGTGACCCGACAGGGCCCAAAGCTTTCTTT
- - TRBJ1-4 TRBV25-1 CASRQTGLSNEKLFF TGTGCCAGCAGGCAGACAGGCCTGTCTAATGAAAAACTGTTTTTT
once - TRBJ2-2 TRBV14 CASSQLPVGELFF TGTGCCAGCAGCCAATTACCAGTCGGGGAGCTGTTTTTT
- TRBD1 TRBJ1-2 TRBV27 CASSIGTGHYGYTF TGTGCCAGCAGTATAGGGACAGGGCACTATGGCTACACCTTC
- - TRBJ2-7 TRBV7-8 CASSLAVHRVESYEQYF TGTGCCAGCAGCTTAGCCGTTCACAGGGTGGAATCTTACGAGCAGTACTTC
- TRBD1 TRBJ2-1 TRBV7-9 CASRQTGNEQFF TGTGCCAGCAGACAGACAGGGAATGAGCAGTTCTTC
- TRBD1 TRBJ2-3 TRBV7-9 CACSGQGPDTQYF TGTGCCTGCTCGGGACAGGGACCAGATACGCAGTATTTT
- - TRBJ1-1 TRBV6-1 CASSEAPRTEAFF TGTGCCAGCAGTGAAGCCCCCAGGACTGAAGCTTTCTTT
few - TRBJ1-2 TRBV29-1 CSALIGVGGAGYTF TGCAGCGCCCTGATAGGGGTGGGAGGGGCCGGCTACACCTTC
- - TRBJ2-6 TRBV9 CASSPRQASGANVLTF TGTGCCAGCAGCCCCCGACAGGCATCTGGGGCCAACGTCCTGACTTTC
- TRBD1 TRBJ2-7 TRBV18 CASSSGQGNYEQYF TGTGCCAGCTCATCGGGACAGGGGAACTACGAGCAGTACTTC